One and the same sample provided the 20 T cell receptor beta chains below, sequenced in a study of blood T cells in healthy people across ages. Using a J-beta primer mix together with a sample-barcoded 5' primer, a second PCR was run for roughly 6 to 12 cycles. Via MiXCR, TCRdb re-called the 5' RACE reads, giving one row per CDR3 protein. Found here are 730,000 or so distinct CDR3 sequences, over 40% of them singletons; the top ten hold 30%. The specimen was blood. These receptor sequences come from an elderly man in good health.

The rearrangement joins TRBV5-1 to TRBJ2-3; 11 bases are shared with TRBD1. With 0 bases clipped from V and 6 bases from J, the junction kept 9 bases outside the gene matches. The CDR3 has 17 residues. Germline CDR1 SGHRS, CDR2 YFSETQ. The chain's CDR3 is CASSLETGQGDWDTQYF. In DNA form, the CDR3 reads TGCGCCAGCAGCTTGGAAACGGGACAGGGGGACTGGGATACGCAGTATTTT.

The rearrangement links TRBV6-5 to TRBJ2-1; D is perhaps TRBD2 (5 bases). Judging by the DNA end, TRBJ2-7 fits better; the J call may be wrong. Germline-derived CDR1 and CDR2 are MNHEY and SVGAGI. The CDR3 extends over 18 amino acids. The CDR3 DNA follows: TGTGCCAGCAGTTACTCAAGAGTCACGGGGAGCTCCTACAATGAGCAGTACTTC. Residues: CASSYSRVTGSSYNEQYF.

The rearrangement uses TRBV6-5 and TRBJ2-3; maybe TRBD2 (7 bases). Per the germline V gene, CDR1 is MNHEY and CDR2 is SVGAGI. CDR3 length: 14 amino acids. V lost 5 bases and J lost 6, with 15 bases in between. CDR3: CASSRRERGDTQYF. CDR3 in DNA: TGTGCCAGCAGTAGGCGGGAGAGGGGGGATACGCAGTATTTT.

The chain combines TRBV20-1 with TRBJ2-1; unclear D gene. Per germline, CDR1 DFQATT and CDR2 SNEGSKA (reference sequence). V lost 5 bases and J 13 bases, leaving 21 bases between the germline ends. The CDR3 is made up of 13 amino acids. CDR3 sequence: CSAPLWEQETQFF. Here the CDR3 DNA reads TGCAGTGCTCCACTATGGGAACAAGAGACCCAGTTCTTC.

The chain combines TRBV30 with TRBJ2-1; D unclear. The CDR3 runs to 15 residues. The V end lost 3 bases, the J end lost 9 bases, and 21 bases lay between the germline ends. Germline V lookup: CDR1 GTSNPN, CDR2 SVGIG (reference sequence). The CDR3 DNA sequence: TGTGCCTGGAGGAACATCACCCGTGTGTCGGGTGAGCAGTTCTTC. It translates to CAWRNITRVSGEQFF.

The chain links TRBV18 to TRBJ2-5, with 7 nucleotides matching TRBD2. The length of the CDR3 is 14 residues. J gave up 4 bases and V 2 bases, and 4 bases lay outside the gene matches. Germline CDR1 KGHSH, CDR2 LQKENI. The CDR3 spells CASSPGRGRETQYF. The CDR3 coding sequence is TGTGCCAGCTCACCAGGGAGGGGAAGAGAGACCCAGTACTTC.

CDR3 DNA: TGTGCCAGCAGCTTAGGACCTGGGGAGACCTACGAGCAGTACTTC. This translates into CASSLGPGETYEQYF. This chain links TRBV11-2 with TRBJ2-7; the D gene is possibly TRBD2 (5 bases). The germline CDR1 and CDR2 sequences are SGHAT and FQNNGV. The CDR3 has 15 amino acids. The V end lost 1 base, the J end lost 2 bases, and 12 bases lay between the germline ends.

This chain connects TRBV20-1 to TRBJ2-1; TRBD2 matches at 9 bases. Germline-derived CDR1 and CDR2 are DFQATT and SNEGSKA (reference sequence). CDR3 length: 17 residues. The V gene end was trimmed by 3 bases and the J gene end by 2 bases; junction bases not matched to a gene: 11. The CDR3 sequence is CSARHRKRGATYNEQFF. The CDR3 nucleotides read TGCAGTGCTAGGCATAGAAAGCGGGGGGCCACCTACAATGAGCAGTTCTTC.

This rearrangement joins TRBV29-1 to TRBJ2-6, with 7 bases lining up with TRBD2. V dropped 6 bases and J dropped 1; count of bases not matched to a gene: 9. The CDR3 contains 16 residues. Germline V gene lookup returns CDR1 SQVTM and CDR2 ANQGSEA. CDR3 sequence reads: CSVGGRGGSGANVLTF. The DNA of the CDR3 is TGCAGCGTGGGGGGGAGGGGAGGTTCTGGGGCCAACGTCCTGACTTTC.

This clonotype was picked up a small number of times. This rearrangement joins TRBV7-2 to TRBJ2-1, with TRBD1 identical over 10 bases. The V gene's germline CDR1 is SGHTA and CDR2 FQGNSA. This CDR3 comprises 15 residues. Losses at the gene ends were 2 bases for V and 6 bases for J; bases not matched to a gene: 4. The CDR3: CASSLSGQGINEQFF. The CDR3 nucleotides are TGTGCCAGCAGCTTATCGGGACAGGGGATCAATGAGCAGTTCTTC.

The chain employs TRBV2 and TRBJ1-2; the D gene is possibly TRBD1 (6 bases). The CDR3 covers 13 residues. V lost 6 bases to trimming and J lost 8 bases, with 16 bases between them. Germline loops: CDR1 SNHLY, CDR2 FYNNEI. CDR3 in amino acids: CASSQQGGEGYTF. The CDR3 nucleotides read TGTGCCAGCAGCCAACAGGGCGGGGAAGGCTACACCTTC. The full variable domain, in which reference TRBV2 and TRBJ1-2 provide the parts outside the CDR3, is EPEVTQTPSHQVTQMGQEVILRCVPISNHLYFYWYRQILGQKVEFLVSFYNNEISEKSEIFDDQFSVERPDGSNFTLKIRSTKLEDSAMYFCASSQQGGEGYTFGSGTRLTVV.

This clonotype came up many times. The V call is TRBV15, the J call TRBJ2-7; TRBD2 agrees at 8 bases. V shed 0 bases and J 6 bases; nucleotides not matched to a gene: 7. There are 15 residues in the CDR3. The germline gives CDR1 LNHNV, CDR2 YYDKDF (reference sequence). The CDR3 sequence: CATSREASGLGEQYF. The CDR3 coding sequence is TGTGCCACCAGCAGAGAAGCTTCGGGACTAGGCGAGCAGTACTTC.

The rearrangement uses TRBV6-1 and TRBJ2-5; D is undetermined. Looked up from germline, CDR1 is MNHNS and CDR2 is SASEGT. This CDR3 is built from 14 residues. V lost 8 bases to trimming and J lost 2 bases, with 15 bases between them. The CDR3 coding sequence is TGTGCCAGCCGGGCGAGGTCTACGCAAGAGACCCAGTACTTC. It specifies CASRARSTQETQYF.

The rearrangement links TRBV20-1 to TRBJ1-1; D call uncertain. Trimming left V 1 base short and J 4 bases short, with 13 bases between. This CDR3 region has 14 residues. Germline V gives CDR1 DFQATT, CDR2 SNEGSKA (reference sequence). DNA for the CDR3: TGCAGTGCTAGAGTAAGTCGATCCTTCACTGAAGCTTTCTTT. Its protein is CSARVSRSFTEAFF.

Only a few counts were recorded for this clonotype. The rearrangement uses TRBV20-1 and TRBJ2-2; TRBD2 matches 10 bases. Germline V gene sequence: CDR1 DFQATT, CDR2 SNEGSKA (reference sequence). Trimming cost V 2 bases and J 5 bases; bases outside gene matches: 8. The CDR3 runs to 16 residues. Here the CDR3 DNA reads TGCAGTGCTAGAATCGGACTAGCGGAACAAACCGGGGAGCTGTTTTTT. It encodes CSARIGLAEQTGELFF.

The rearrangement joins TRBV28 to TRBJ2-7; D unresolved. CDR3 size: 10 residues. Per the germline V gene, CDR1 is MDHEN and CDR2 is SYDVKM. With 7 bases removed from V and 3 bases from J, the gap between germline ends came to 4 bases. The CDR3 region has the DNA TGTGCCAGCACAGGCTACGAGCAGTACTTC. Its translation: CASTGYEQYF. Full variable domain (missing parts from reference TRBV28 and TRBJ2-7): DVKVTQSSRYLVKRTGEKVFLECVQDMDHENMFWYRQDPGLGLRLIYFSYDVKMKEKGDIPEGYSVSREKKERFSLILESASTNQTSMYLCASTGYEQYFGPGTRLTVT.

This rearrangement joins TRBV21-1 to TRBJ1-5; the D call of TRBD1 is as the table states it, not checked on the DNA. TRBV21-1 is reported as a pseudogene. The CDR3 has 15 amino acids. The CDR3 sequence: CASVRQGALNQPQHF. The CDR3 coding sequence is TGTGCCAGCGTCCGACAGGGGGCGCTCAATCAGCCCCAGCATTTT.

This clonotype was observed once. V gene TRBV4-3 combines with J gene TRBJ2-4; the D call may be TRBD1 or TRBD2 (5 bases each). Germline V gene sequence: CDR1 LGHNA, CDR2 YSLEER. Trimming removed 0 bases from V and 13 bases from J, with 13 bases in between. The CDR3 runs to 13 residues. The CDR3, as DNA: TGCGCCAGCAGCCAAGACAAGGGGTGGGGGCAGTACTTC. This gives the protein CASSQDKGWGQYF.

This clonotype showed up just a few times. The chain joins TRBV12-3 or TRBV12-4 to TRBJ2-1; D is undetermined. Trimming shortened V by 6 bases and J by 7 bases, and 13 bases separated the two germline ends. There are 13 residues in the CDR3. The CDR3 bases are TGTGCCAGCAGCCGGACGGTGTGGAATGAGCAGTTCTTC. It is translated as CASSRTVWNEQFF.

This clonotype was counted a few times. This sequence joins TRBV6-2 or TRBV6-3 and TRBJ2-1, with D possibly being TRBD1 (6 bases). The J call is doubtful: the DNA matches TRBJ2-7 better. The CDR3 runs 15 residues. The germline V gene encodes CDR1 MNHEY and CDR2 SVGEGT. CDR3 in DNA: TGTGCCAGCAATTCCGACAGGCTCTCCTACAATGAGCAGTACTTC. It yields the protein CASNSDRLSYNEQYF.